This T cell receptor beta chain was observed in a study of cytomegalovirus exposure and HLA in healthy donors. Study results and caveats: TCR beta chain V- and J-gene trimming was linked, in a later analysis, to a missense variant in DCLRE1C.

Primers included in the PCR were 60 Vbeta and 13 Jbeta primers. Clones were sequenced by immunoSEQ multiplex PCR, and TCRdb holds only the in-frame ones, with some missing. In the table there are about 100,000 clones, about 72% of which are singletons. Trimming left V 2 bases short and J 2 bases short, with 10 bases between. Germline V lookup: CDR1 LGHNA, CDR2 YNFKEQ. This CDR3 spans 16 amino acids. Worth noting for this clone: Antigen unknown.

This clonotype was obtained from a young man in good health and CMV-seronegative. This chain joins TRBV4-2 and TRBJ2-6, with D tentatively TRBD1 (6 bases). The sequencing sample was made of PBMCs. Here the CDR3 reads CASSQPTGPGANVLTF. The CDR3 DNA sequence: TGTGCCAGCAGCCAACCCACAGGGCCTGGGGCCAACGTCCTGACTTTC.